This T cell receptor beta chain was retrieved from a study of neoadjuvant anti-PD-1 for oral cavity cancer. Sample time point: after neoadjuvant nivolumab, at surgical resection. With 0 bases clipped from V and 5 bases from J, the junction kept 5 bases outside the gene matches. The germline V gene has CDR1 SGHTA and CDR2 FQGNSA. The CDR3 contains 16 residues. PBMC libraries mostly used about 500 ng of input genomic DNA, with six replicates per sample. Sequencing was performed with immunoSEQ multiplex PCR; in TCRdb, only in-frame clones are kept and a portion is missing. The profile shows roughly 15,000 clones, about two thirds of them singletons.

The chain links TRBV7-2 to TRBJ2-2, with TRBD2 matching over 8 bases. The TCR was taken from a person aged 35 to 85 with oral cavity squamous cell carcinoma. The sequencing here drew on PBMCs, taken after nivolumab (anti-PD-1) treatment. In DNA form, the CDR3 reads TGTGCCAGCAGCTTAGCGAGCGGGAGTAAGACCGGGGAGCTGTTTTTT. This encodes CASSLASGSKTGELFF.